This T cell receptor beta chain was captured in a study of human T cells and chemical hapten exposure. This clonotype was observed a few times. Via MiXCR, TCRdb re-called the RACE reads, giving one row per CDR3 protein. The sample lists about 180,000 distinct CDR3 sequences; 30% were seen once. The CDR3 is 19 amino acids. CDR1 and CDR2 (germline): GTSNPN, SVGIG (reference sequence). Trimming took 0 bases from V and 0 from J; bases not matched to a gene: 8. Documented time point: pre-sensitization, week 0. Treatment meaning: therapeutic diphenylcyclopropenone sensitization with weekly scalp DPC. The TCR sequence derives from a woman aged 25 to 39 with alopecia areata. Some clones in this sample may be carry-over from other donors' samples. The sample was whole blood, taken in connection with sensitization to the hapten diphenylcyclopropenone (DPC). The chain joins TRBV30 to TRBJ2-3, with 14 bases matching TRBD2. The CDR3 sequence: CAWSVRTSGRTTSTDTQYF. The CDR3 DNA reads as TGTGCCTGGAGTGTACGGACTAGCGGGAGGACGACTAGCACAGATACGCAGTATTTT.